This TCR beta chain was found in a study of OX40 agonist ivuxolimab in advanced cancers. Study in general: Antecedent anti-PD-1, anti-PD-L1 or anti-CTLA-4 therapy was permissible, with 35% to 40% having received some. Study-wide findings and caveats: At 0.1 to 3.0 mg/kg, CD4+ and CD8+ blood T cells expanded clonally by week 6.

Note on this clone: Antigen specificity is unknown.

Germline values: CDR1 MDHEN, CDR2 SYDVKM. The V segment lost 7 bases and the J segment 7 bases; nucleotides outside the gene matches: 9. This CDR3 has 14 amino acids. Profiled with immunoSEQ multiplex PCR; TCRdb holds only in-frame clones, not every one. The profile covers roughly 90,000 clones, with approximately 91% appearing a single time and 0.33% taken by the ten largest. This material consisted of CD4+ or CD8+ T cells sorted from blood, taken in a trial of the OX40 agonist ivuxolimab. This clonotype was sampled from an adult with an advanced solid tumor such as melanoma, head and neck, liver or kidney cancer. The chain joins TRBV28 to TRBJ1-2, with 10 bases identical to TRBD1. DNA of the CDR3: TGTGCCAGCACTCCTCCGAGGACAGGGGGTGGCTACACCTTC. The encoded protein is CASTPPRTGGGYTF.